This is a list of T cell receptor beta chains from one sample in a study of shared clonotypes between healthy human individuals. The repertoire was sequenced with immunoSEQ multiplex PCR; TCRdb's copy has only in-frame clones and lacks some. The sample lists hundreds of thousands of clones, about 74% occurring once. Sequences were obtained from PBMCs. The receptors stem from a middle-aged woman in good health. Some clones in this sample may be carry-over from other donors' samples. The CDR3 runs from the conserved cysteine through the conserved F or W. Fields, in order: CDR3 length, V gene, J gene, CDR3 protein.

>13|TRBV30|TRBJ1-1
CAWRRQSNTEAFF
>14|TRBV7-6|TRBJ1-4
CASSLGGNNEKLFF
>14|TRBV7-9|TRBJ1-3
CASSSVRVGNTIYF
>13|TRBV28|TRBJ2-5
CASSLPSRETQYF
>15|TRBV5-1|TRBJ2-1
CASSGRTSGSDEQFF
>14|TRBV6-5|TRBJ2-1
CASSYGGVGNEQFF
>16|TRBV4-2|TRBJ2-7
CASSQSGLAGVNEQYF
>13|TRBV10-3|TRBJ2-3
CAISPPSRDTQYF
>14|TRBV7-8|TRBJ2-1
CASSFGQSYNEQFF
>14|TRBV28|.
CASSLSQFRYEQYF
>16|TRBV19|TRBJ1-5
CASSIDGRNSNQPQHF
>14|TRBV6-5|TRBJ2-1
CASSPSRGSGEQFF
>15|TRBV6-5|TRBJ1-1
CASSYSQGRGTEAFF
>14|TRBV5-1|TRBJ1-2
CASSQDRANYGYTF
>13|TRBV30|TRBJ2-7
CAWMTSGIGEQYF
>14|TRBV7-8|TRBJ1-4
CASSQAGAGEKLFF
>13|TRBV6-4|TRBJ2-1
CASSETDYNEQFF
>15|TRBV11-2|TRBJ2-3
CASSLEVGRTDTQYF
>15|TRBV19|TRBJ2-3
CASSQPGISRDTQYF
>16|TRBV7-9|TRBJ1-4
CASTPTGAGHNEKLFF
>12|TRBV28|TRBJ1-2
CASSETGMGYTF
>15|TRBV2|TRBJ2-1
CASSEGLADNNEQFF
>17|TRBV15|TRBJ1-4
CATSRVRGAATNEKLFF
>16|TRBV28|TRBJ1-4
CASSFIHTGGGEKLFF
>13|TRBV29-1|TRBJ1-1
CSVEAEGGTEAFF
>13|TRBV27|.
CASRDSNTGELFF
>15|TRBV10-3|TRBJ1-2
CAISGTASSNYGYTF
>15|TRBV5-1|TRBJ1-2
CASREPGQGTYGYTF
>15|TRBV9|TRBJ2-1
CASSVEGSGHNEQFF
>15|TRBV30|TRBJ1-1
CAWSEGNFMNTEAFF
>15|TRBV10-2|.
CASEASGIQTYEQYF
>15|TRBV5-6|TRBJ2-5
CASSFGYTDGETQYF
>12|TRBV18|TRBJ2-7
CASSPSVYEQYF
>16|TRBV6-6|TRBJ2-3
CASSYSGRASTDTQYF
>15|TRBV5-1|TRBJ2-5
CASSWAGREEETQYF
>16|TRBV5-4|TRBJ2-2
CASSPSLAANTGELFF
>15|TRBV5-4|TRBJ2-3
CASSFRGAPLDTQYF
>13|TRBV7-9|TRBJ2-3
CASSLFPPDTQYF
>13|TRBV13|TRBJ1-1
CASSLDLNTEAFF
>14|TRBV5-1|TRBJ2-2
CASSLGQNTGELFF
>13|TRBV27|TRBJ1-1
CASSLWLNTEAFF
>13|TRBV29-1|TRBJ2-5
CSVLTSERETQYF
>11|TRBV2|TRBJ1-4
CASRGVGSSTF
>13|TRBV7-9|TRBJ1-2
CASSPQGGSGYTF
>15|TRBV7-3|TRBJ1-1
CASSIGTGEGTEAFF
>15|TRBV15|.
CATSRDPRVGYEQYF